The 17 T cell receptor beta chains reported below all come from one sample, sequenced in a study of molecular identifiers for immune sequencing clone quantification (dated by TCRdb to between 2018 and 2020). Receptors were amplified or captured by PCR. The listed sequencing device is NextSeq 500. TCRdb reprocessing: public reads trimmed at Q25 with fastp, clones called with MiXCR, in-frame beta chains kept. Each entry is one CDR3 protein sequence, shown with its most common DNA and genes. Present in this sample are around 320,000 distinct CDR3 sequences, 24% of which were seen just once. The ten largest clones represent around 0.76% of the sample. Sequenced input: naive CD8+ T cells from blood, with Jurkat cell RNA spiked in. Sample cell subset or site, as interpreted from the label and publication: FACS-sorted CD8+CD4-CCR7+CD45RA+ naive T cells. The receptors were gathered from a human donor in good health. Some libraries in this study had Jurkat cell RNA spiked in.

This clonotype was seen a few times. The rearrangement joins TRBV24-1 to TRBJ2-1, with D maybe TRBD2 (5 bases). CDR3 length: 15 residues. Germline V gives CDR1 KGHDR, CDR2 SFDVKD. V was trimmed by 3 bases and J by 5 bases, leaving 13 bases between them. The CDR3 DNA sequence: TGTGCCACCAGTGATCTAGCTCCGGGCCACAATGAGCAGTTCTTC. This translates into CATSDLAPGHNEQFF.

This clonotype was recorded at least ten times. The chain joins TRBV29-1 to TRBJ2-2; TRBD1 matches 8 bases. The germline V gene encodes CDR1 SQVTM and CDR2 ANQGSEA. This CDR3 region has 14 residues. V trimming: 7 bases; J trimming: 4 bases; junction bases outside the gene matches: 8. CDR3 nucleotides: TGCAGCGCCCTCAGGGGGCCCGGCACCGGGGAGCTGTTTTTT. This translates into CSALRGPGTGELFF.

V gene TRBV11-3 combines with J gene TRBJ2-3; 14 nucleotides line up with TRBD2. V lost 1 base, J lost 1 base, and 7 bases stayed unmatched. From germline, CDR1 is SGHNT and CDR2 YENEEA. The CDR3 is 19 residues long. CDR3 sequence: CASSLGGLAGATRTDTQYF. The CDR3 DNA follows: TGTGCCAGCAGCTTAGGGGGACTAGCGGGGGCAACTCGCACAGATACGCAGTATTTT.

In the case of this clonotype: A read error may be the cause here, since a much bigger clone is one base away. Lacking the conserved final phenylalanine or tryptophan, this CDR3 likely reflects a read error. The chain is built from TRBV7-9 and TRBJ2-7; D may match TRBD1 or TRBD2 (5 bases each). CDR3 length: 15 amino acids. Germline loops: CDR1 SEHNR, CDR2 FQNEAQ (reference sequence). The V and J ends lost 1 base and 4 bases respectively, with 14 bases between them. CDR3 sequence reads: CASSLGDRGAYEQYL. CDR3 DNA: TGTGCCAGCAGCTTAGGTGACCGAGGGGCATACGAGCAGTACCTC.

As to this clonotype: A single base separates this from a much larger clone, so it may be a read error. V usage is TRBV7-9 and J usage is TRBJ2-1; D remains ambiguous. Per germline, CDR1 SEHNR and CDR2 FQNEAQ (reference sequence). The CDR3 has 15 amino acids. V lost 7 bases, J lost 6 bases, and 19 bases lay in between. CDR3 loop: CASNPGRNEFNEQFF. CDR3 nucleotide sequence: TGTGCCAGCAACCCCGGCCGGAACGAATTCAATGAGCAGTTCTTC. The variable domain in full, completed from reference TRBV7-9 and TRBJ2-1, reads DTGVSQNPRHKITKRGQNVTFRCDPISEHNRLYWYRQTLGQGPEFLTYFQNEAQLEKSRLLSDRFSAERPKGSFSTLEIQRTEQGDSAMYLCASNPGRNEFNEQFFGPGTRLTVL.

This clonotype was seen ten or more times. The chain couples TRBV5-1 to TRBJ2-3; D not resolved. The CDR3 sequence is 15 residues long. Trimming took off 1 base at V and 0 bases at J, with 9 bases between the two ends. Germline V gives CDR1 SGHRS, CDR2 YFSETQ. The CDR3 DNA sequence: TGCGCCAGCAGCTTGATGTCAGCAAGCACAGATACGCAGTATTTT. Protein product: CASSLMSASTDTQYF.

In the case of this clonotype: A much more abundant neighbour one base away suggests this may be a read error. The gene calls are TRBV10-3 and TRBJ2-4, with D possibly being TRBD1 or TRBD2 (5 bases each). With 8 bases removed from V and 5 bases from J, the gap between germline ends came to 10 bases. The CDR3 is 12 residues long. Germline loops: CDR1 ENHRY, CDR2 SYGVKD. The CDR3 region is CAIGTEQNIQYF. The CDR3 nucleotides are TGTGCCATCGGGACCGAACAAAACATTCAGTACTTC.

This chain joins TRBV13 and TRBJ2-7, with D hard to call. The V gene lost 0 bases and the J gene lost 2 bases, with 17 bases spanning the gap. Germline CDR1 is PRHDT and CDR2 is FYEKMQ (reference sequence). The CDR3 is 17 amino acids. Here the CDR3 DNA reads TGTGCCAGCAGCTTAGGGTCCGGGCCCCAGTCCCCCTACGAGCAGTACTTC. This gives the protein CASSLGSGPQSPYEQYF.

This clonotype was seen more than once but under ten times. The CDR3 DNA reads TGTGCCAGCAGTGTCCTAGCGGGAGGTCCGGGGGAGCAGTACTTC. Translated, it gives CASSVLAGGPGEQYF. The chain uses TRBV2 and TRBJ2-7, with 11 positions matching TRBD2. The CDR3 has 15 amino acids. Germline CDR1 and CDR2: SNHLY and FYNNEI. V shed 4 bases, J shed 7 bases, and the junction held 9 bases outside the gene matches.

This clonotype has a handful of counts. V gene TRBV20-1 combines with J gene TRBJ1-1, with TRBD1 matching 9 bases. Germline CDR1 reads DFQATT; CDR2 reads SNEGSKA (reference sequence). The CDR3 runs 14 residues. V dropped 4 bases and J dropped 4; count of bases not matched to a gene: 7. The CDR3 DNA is TGCAGTGCTACCAACAGGGGGCTGAGCACTGAAGCTTTCTTT. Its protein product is CSATNRGLSTEAFF.

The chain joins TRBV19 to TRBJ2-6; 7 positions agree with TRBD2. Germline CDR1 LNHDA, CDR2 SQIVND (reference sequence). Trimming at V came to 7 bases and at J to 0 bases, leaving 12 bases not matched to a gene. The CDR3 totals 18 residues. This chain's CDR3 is CASTSWEGLSSGANVLTF. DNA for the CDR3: TGTGCCAGTACCTCTTGGGAGGGGCTGAGCTCTGGGGCCAACGTCCTGACTTTC.

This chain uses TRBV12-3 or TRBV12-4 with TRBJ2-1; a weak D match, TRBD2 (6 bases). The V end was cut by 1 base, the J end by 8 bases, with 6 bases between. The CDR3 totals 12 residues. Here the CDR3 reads CASSLVADEQFF. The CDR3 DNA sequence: TGTGCCAGCAGTTTAGTAGCGGATGAGCAGTTCTTC.

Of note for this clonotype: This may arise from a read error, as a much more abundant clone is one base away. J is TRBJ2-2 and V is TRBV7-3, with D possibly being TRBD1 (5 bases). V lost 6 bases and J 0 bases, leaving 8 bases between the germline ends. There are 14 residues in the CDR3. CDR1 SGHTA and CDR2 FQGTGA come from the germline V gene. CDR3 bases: TGTGCCAGCAGACAGGATCCGAACACCGGGGAGCTGTTTTTT. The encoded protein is CASRQDPNTGELFF.

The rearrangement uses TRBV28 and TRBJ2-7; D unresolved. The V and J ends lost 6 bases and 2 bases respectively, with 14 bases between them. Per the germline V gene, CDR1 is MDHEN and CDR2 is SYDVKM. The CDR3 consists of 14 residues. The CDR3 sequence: CASSDPTPPYEQYF. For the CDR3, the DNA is TGTGCCAGCAGCGATCCCACCCCCCCCTACGAGCAGTACTTC.

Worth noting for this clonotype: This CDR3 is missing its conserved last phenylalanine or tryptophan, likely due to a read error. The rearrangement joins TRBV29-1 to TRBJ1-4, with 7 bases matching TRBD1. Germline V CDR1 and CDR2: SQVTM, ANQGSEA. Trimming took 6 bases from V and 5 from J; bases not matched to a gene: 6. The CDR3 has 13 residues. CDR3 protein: CSVSGTVNEKLFL. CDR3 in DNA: TGCAGCGTCTCCGGGACAGTCAATGAAAAACTGTTTCTT.

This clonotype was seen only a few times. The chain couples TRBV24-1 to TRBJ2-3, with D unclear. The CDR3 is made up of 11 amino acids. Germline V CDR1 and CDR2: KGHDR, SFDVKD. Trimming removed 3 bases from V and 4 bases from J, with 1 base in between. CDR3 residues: CATSDPDTQYF. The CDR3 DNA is TGTGCCACCAGTGATCCAGATACGCAGTATTTT.

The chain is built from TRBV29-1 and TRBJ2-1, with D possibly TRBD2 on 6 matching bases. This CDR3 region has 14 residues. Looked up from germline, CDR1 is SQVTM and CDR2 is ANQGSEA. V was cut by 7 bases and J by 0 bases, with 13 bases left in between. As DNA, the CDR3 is TGCAGCGAAAGCGGGCCGAGCTCCTACAATGAGCAGTTCTTC. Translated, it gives CSESGPSSYNEQFF.